This TCR beta chain appears in the sequencing data of a study of blood T cell repertoires in COVID-19. Per the study methods: It was from reference gene primer amplification that nucleated cell counts were estimated. Sequencing was performed with immunoSEQ multiplex PCR; in TCRdb, only in-frame clones are kept and a portion is missing. The DNA gave D and trimming, while V, J and clone size come from that table. Seen here are approximately 310,000 clones, over 75% observed once, and the top ten hold 7.8%. Germline V gene data show CDR1 as KGHSH and CDR2 as LQKENI. After removal of 0 bases from V and 2 bases from J, the junction contained 0 bases not matched to a gene. The CDR3 totals 15 residues.

The rearrangement uses TRBV18 and TRBJ2-2; 7 bases are a match to TRBD2. Sequenced sample: peripheral blood. The clonotype was recovered from a woman aged 45 to 65 who had recovered from COVID-19. The CDR3 nucleotides are TGTGCCAGCTCACCACCGGGACTAAACACCGGGGAGCTGTTTTTT. Translation gives CASSPPGLNTGELFF.